This T cell receptor beta chain appears in the sequencing data of a study of breast tumors, draining lymph nodes, adjacent tissues. Germline CDR1 reads SGHDT; CDR2 reads YYEEEE. This CDR3 is 14 amino acids long. Each CDR3 protein gets one entry after TCRdb re-called the multiplex PCR reads with MiXCR. The data contain tens of thousands of distinct CDR3 sequences, roughly 41% of them singletons. The sample holds many counts of this clonotype. A read error may produce the germline difference seen at one junction end. The rearrangement joins TRBV5-6 to TRBJ2-2; perhaps TRBD1 as D (6 bases). This sequence was found in a female donor with breast cancer. Some clones in this sample may be carry-over from other donors' samples. Material: breast tumor tissue. CDR3 bases: TGTGTCAGCAGCTTTCCAGGGGTGACCGGGGAGCTGTTTTTT. Protein sequence: CVSSFPGVTGELFF.